The clone carrying this T cell receptor (beta chain) was detected only a few times. The data stem from a study of CDR3 diversity in severe acne. Germline CDR1 and CDR2: SGHAT and FQNNGV. Losses at the gene ends were 5 bases for V and 0 bases for J; bases not matched to a gene: 3. This CDR3 contains 15 residues. MiXCR, run by TCRdb on the PCR reads, gives a single entry per CDR3 protein. The sample holds more than 85,000 distinct CDR3 sequences; 45% to 55% are singletons and the top ten take approximately 10%. The sequencing input was blood. The receptor's source is a male donor with severe acne vulgaris. The chain recombines TRBV11-2 with TRBJ2-7, with 11 bases lining up with TRBD2. Written as DNA, the CDR3 is TGTGCCAGCAGCAACACTAGCGGGAGCTCCTACGAGCAGTACGTC. Translating it yields CASSNTSGSSYEQYV.